Described below is a single TCR beta chain sequence and its context. The antigen remains unidentified. TCRdb processed the multiplex PCR reads anew with MiXCR; each CDR3 protein has one entry. The table records approximately 200,000 distinct CDR3 sequences, around 33% of them present only once. This record comes from a study of breast tumors, draining lymph nodes, adjacent tissues. Study findings and constraints: Data only fit, rather than demonstrated, lymph node origin of most tumor T cells. Tumors had less TCR diversity than lymph nodes, more than nontumor tissue. Compared with basal-like, luminal-like tumors shared significantly more repertoire with nontumor tissue. Most tumor T cells seemingly derive from lymph node, then expand in tumor.

Trimming cost V 4 bases and J 11 bases; bases outside gene matches: 11. Per the germline V gene, CDR1 is SGHRS and CDR2 is YFSETQ. CDR3 length: 15 residues. Axillary draining lymph nodes of breast cancer patients supplied the node samples. This receptor was obtained from a female donor with breast cancer. Some clones in this sample may be carry-over from other donors' samples. The genes are TRBV5-1 and TRBJ2-3; TRBD2 matches 12 bases. Sequencing input: axillary lymph node tissue. CDR3 residues: CASSTSSGGVDEQYF. The CDR3 DNA sequence: TGCGCCAGCAGCACGTCTAGCGGGGGGGTCGATGAGCAGTATTTT.